This T cell receptor (beta chain) was captured by sequencing in a study of response to subunit inactivated influenza vaccine. A single record per CDR3 protein comes from TCRdb applying MiXCR to the RT-PCR reads. The sample includes 750,000 to 850,000 distinct CDR3 sequences, around a sixth seen only once; the top ten take under 13%. This clonotype was detected ten times or more. Its specificity is unknown. Regarding the study as a whole: It was suggested by the authors that few new T cells are recruited by each seasonal influenza vaccination.

The CDR3 has 14 residues. The germline gives CDR1 DFQATT, CDR2 SNEGSKA (reference sequence). The V gene end was trimmed by 0 bases and the J gene end by 9 bases; junction bases not matched to a gene: 3. This chain connects TRBV20-1 to TRBJ1-6; TRBD1 aligns across 9 bases. Material: PBMCs from blood, obtained more than 4 days after vaccination. The clonotype originates from a man aged 50 to 59 who received an inactivated influenza vaccine. The CDR3 coding sequence is TGCAGTGCTAGAGAGGGACAGGGACGTTCACCCCTCCACTTT. Translated, it gives CSAREGQGRSPLHF.